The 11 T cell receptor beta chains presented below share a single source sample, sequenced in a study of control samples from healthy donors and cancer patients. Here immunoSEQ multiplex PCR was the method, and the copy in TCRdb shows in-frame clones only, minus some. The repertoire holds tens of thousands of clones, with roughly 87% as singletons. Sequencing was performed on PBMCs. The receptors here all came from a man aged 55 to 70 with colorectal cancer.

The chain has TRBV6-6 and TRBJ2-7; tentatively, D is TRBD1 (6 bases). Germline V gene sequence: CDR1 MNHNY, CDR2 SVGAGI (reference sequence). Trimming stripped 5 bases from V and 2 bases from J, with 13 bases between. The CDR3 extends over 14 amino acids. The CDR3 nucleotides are TGTGCCAGCAGTGACGCACAGGGAACCTACGAGCAGTACTTC. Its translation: CASSDAQGTYEQYF.

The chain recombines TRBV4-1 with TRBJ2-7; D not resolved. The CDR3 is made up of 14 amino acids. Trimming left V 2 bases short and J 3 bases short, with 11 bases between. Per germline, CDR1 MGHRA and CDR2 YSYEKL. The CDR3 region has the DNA TGCGCCAGCAGCCAAACGTTTGGGATCTACGAGCAGTACTTC. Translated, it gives CASSQTFGIYEQYF.

The CDR3 DNA reads TGTGCCTGGAGTGTGAGGAGGGTGCAGTACTTC. As protein: CAWSVRRVQYF. The chain couples TRBV30 to TRBJ2-7, with a weak D call TRBD2 (6 bases). The CDR3 has 11 residues. Trimming removed 0 bases from V and 9 bases from J, with 9 bases in between. Germline V gene lookup returns CDR1 GTSNPN and CDR2 SVGIG (reference sequence).

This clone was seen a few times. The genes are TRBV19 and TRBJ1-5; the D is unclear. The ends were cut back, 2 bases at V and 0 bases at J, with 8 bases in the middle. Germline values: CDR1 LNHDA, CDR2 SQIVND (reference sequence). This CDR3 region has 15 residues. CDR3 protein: CASSIRGSSNQPQHF. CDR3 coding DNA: TGTGCCAGTAGTATACGGGGTTCTAGCAATCAGCCCCAGCATTTT.

The CDR3 DNA follows: TGTGCCAGCAGTAAAGGGGGTATCGGGGATGAAAAACTGTTTTTT. The encoded protein is CASSKGGIGDEKLFF. J is TRBJ1-4 and V is TRBV28; D may be TRBD1 (6 bases). V was pared by 5 bases and J by 6 bases, with 16 bases between. Germline CDR1 MDHEN, CDR2 SYDVKM. This CDR3 is 15 amino acids long.

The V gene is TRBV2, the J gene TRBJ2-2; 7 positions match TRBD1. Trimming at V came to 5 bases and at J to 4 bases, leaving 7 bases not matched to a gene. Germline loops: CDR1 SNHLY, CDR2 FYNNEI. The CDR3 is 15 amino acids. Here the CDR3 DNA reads TGTGCCAGCAGTCCTGAGACAGGGACCACCGGGGAGCTGTTTTTT. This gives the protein CASSPETGTTGELFF.

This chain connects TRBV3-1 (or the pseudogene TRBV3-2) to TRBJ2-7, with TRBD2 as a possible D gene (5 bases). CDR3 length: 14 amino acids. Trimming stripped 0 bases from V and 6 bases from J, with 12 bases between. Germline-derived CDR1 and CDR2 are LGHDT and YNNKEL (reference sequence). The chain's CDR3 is CASSQDIGVSEQYF. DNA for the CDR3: TGTGCCAGCAGCCAAGATATCGGGGTGTCCGAGCAGTACTTC.

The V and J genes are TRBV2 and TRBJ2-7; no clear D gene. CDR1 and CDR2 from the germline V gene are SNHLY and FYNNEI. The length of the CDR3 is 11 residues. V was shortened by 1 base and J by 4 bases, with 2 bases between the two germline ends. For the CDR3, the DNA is TGTGCCAGCAGTGAAGAATACGAGCAGTACTTC. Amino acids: CASSEEYEQYF.

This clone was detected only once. The CDR3 DNA is TGTGCCTGGAGTGTACTACCCCCCGGGGGAAATAGGGGGACCCAGTACTTC. Translating gives CAWSVLPPGGNRGTQYF. The chain couples TRBV30 to TRBJ2-5; tentative D call: TRBD2 (6 bases). The CDR3 runs 17 residues. Germline CDR1 is GTSNPN and CDR2 is SVGIG (reference sequence). Deletions cut 0 bases from V and 7 bases from J, with 24 bases between.

Written as DNA, the CDR3 is TGTGCCAGCAGAACCTGGGGGAGCTATGGCTACACCTTC. Encoded protein: CASRTWGSYGYTF. This chain connects TRBV12-3 or TRBV12-4 to TRBJ1-2, with D possibly being TRBD1 (5 bases). Deletions cut 6 bases from V and 4 bases from J, with 12 bases between. The CDR3 covers 13 residues.

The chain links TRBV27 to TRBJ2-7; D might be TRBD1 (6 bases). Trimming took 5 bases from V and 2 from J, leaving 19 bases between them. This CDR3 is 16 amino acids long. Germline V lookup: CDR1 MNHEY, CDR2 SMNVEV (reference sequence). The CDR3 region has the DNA TGTGCCAGCAGTCCCAGGCCCCGGACAGTTACCTACGAGCAGTACTTC. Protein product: CASSPRPRTVTYEQYF.